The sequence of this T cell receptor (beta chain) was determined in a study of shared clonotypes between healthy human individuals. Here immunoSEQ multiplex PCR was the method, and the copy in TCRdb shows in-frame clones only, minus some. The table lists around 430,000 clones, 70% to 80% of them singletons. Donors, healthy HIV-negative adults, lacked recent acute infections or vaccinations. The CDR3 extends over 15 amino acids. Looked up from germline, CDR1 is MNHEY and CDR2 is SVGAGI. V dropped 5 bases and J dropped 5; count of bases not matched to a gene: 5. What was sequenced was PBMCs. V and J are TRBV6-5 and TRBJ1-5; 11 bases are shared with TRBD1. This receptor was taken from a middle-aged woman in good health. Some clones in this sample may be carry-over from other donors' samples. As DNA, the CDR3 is TGTGCCAGCAGTGGAGGGACAGGGGGTTATCAGCCCCAGCATTTT. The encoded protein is CASSGGTGGYQPQHF.